Sequencing of this T cell receptor beta chain was carried out in a study of blood T cell repertoires in COVID-19 (TCRdb year 2020). General notes on the study: Collaborator samples came from the United States, Italy and Spain and covered acute and convalescent phases of COVID-19. The material from the prospective study consisted of cDNA or gDNA derived from T cells, B-cell-depleted T cells, or PBMCs. Subjects who had been exposed to COVID-19, were actively infected with it, or had recovered from it provided the deeply sampled blood TCRbeta repertoires that made up the dataset. A freely available public database, intended as a resource for researchers studying the immune response to SARS-CoV-2, is where the repertoires were released. Samples were obtained from the ongoing ImmuneRACE study (first 160 participants) and from over 1,000 subjects provided by 6 global collaborators. The sample metadata nearly always contained a de-identified subject ID, COVID-19 status, age in years and sex. Where available, HLA class I and class II types were obtained from metadata supplied by the sample provider rather than from assay-based typing.

Collaborating institutions collected whole blood in K2EDTA tubes following their own protocols. For TCRbeta analysis, collaborators shipped samples as frozen whole blood, isolated PBMCs, or DNA extracted from either of those sample types. The study at large found these results: The amount of clinical and demographic metadata varied by source and participant and was provided uncurated.

This clone came up once. What this receptor recognizes is not known. No per-base quality is available; no much larger clone lies one base away. TCRbeta CDR3 regions were amplified from genomic DNA by means of the immunoSEQ Assay, a bias-controlled multiplex PCR. The original methods were these. The number of nucleated cells in each sample was estimated from the amplification of reference gene primers within the assay. Sequence reads were collapsed and filtered to measure the absolute abundance of every unique TCRbeta CDR3 rearrangement. For each sample, productive Simpson clonality was calculated as the square root of Simpson's diversity index over productive rearrangements. Sourced from immuneACCESS, this table was stored by TCRdb with only in-frame sequences that have V and J called. A share of the clones is absent; for the studies checked, an unresolved V gene accounts for under half, and the remainder has no known explanation. V and J calls plus clone size are reproduced from that table; the DNA served to infer D and trimming. For this sample there are 120,000 to 150,000 clones; 84% appear just once. The top ten constitute approximately 5% of the sample.

From a lookup of the germline V gene, CDR1 and CDR2 are SGHNT and YENEEA. From the cysteine through the phenylalanine, the CDR3 covers 13 amino acids. The retained sequence is limited to the CDR3, 39 bases, with the frame set at the first base. V lost 5 bases and J lost 5 bases, and the count of bases not matched to a germline gene is 4. The specimen sequenced was peripheral blood. The chain uses TRBV11-3 and TRBJ2-5; 8 bases in the middle match TRBD1. This receptor was obtained from a human donor in a cohort sampled during active COVID-19. The bases read TGTGCCAGCAGCCGGGACAGGAGGGAGACCCAGTACTTC. Its translation is CASSRDRRETQYF.